This T cell receptor beta chain comes out of a study of blood T cell repertoires in COVID-19. Study-wide context: Sample material is recorded as cDNA or gDNA derived from T cells, B-cell-depleted T cells, or PBMCs.

The assay was immunoSEQ multiplex PCR, and TCRdb's table has in-frame clones only and misses some. The sample records around 100,000 clones, around 86% being singletons. Participants reported their clinical history, and cohort assignment relied on those reports. The CDR3 is made up of 15 amino acids. The sequence was obtained from a woman aged 45-65 years who had recovered from COVID-19. Sample: PBMCs or T cells enriched from blood (not recorded which). The gene calls are TRBV12-1 and TRBJ2-7; TRBD2 is the table's D call, not checked against the DNA. TRBV12-1 is deemed a pseudogene. The CDR3 loop is CASSFTSGATYEQYF. CDR3 nucleotides: TGTGCCAGCAGCTTTACTAGCGGGGCCACCTACGAGCAGTACTTC.